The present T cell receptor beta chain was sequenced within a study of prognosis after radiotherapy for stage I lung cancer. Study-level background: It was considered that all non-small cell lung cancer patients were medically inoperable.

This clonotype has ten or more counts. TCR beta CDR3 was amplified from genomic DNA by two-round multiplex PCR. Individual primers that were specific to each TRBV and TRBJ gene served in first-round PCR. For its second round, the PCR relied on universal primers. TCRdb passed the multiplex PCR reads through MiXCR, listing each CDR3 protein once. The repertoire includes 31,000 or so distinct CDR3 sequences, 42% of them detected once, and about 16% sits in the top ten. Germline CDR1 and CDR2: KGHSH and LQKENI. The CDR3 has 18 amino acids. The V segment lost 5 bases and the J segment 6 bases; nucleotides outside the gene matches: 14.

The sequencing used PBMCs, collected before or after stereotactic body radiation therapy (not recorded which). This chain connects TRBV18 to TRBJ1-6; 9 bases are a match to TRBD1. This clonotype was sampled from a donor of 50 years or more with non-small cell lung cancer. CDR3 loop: CASSSSTGGTSSNSPLHF. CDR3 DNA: TGTGCCAGCTCATCCTCGACAGGGGGAACATCCAGTAATTCACCCCTCCACTTT.